Below, 28 T cell receptor beta chains from the same sample are listed, as sequenced in a study of T cells expressing NK-cell markers (dated by TCRdb to 2020 to 2021). Library creation used 5' RACE. Sequenced using an Illumina HiSeq 2000. TCRdb reprocessed the reads and assigns one entry to each CDR3 protein sequence, leaving out DNA. The sample's table lists a count of approximately 420,000 distinct CDR3 sequences. Around a tenth of the sample belongs to the ten largest clones. Specimen: blood T cells: a sorted CD56 or NKG2C T cell subset, CD4+ or CD8+ T cells, or bulk PBMC T cells (not recorded which). The source is a woman between 45 and 65 years old in good health. Donor details come from another sample of the same person, matched by shared clones.

The chain links TRBV20-1 to TRBJ2-1. The germline CDR1 and CDR2 sequences are DFQATT and SNEGSKA (reference sequence). This CDR3 contains 13 residues. The CDR3 sequence: CSATNLVYNEQFF.

J is TRBJ1-3 and V is TRBV7-2; TCRdb outputs TRBD1, but without DNA this stays unchecked. This CDR3 spans 15 amino acids. Germline CDR1 and CDR2: SGHTA and FQGNSA. CDR3 sequence reads: CASSPDSSSGNTIYF.

The CDR3: CASSPRSGRDSYNEQFF. The gene calls are TRBV12-3 or TRBV12-4 and TRBJ2-1; TCRdb's assignment of TRBD2 cannot be checked, as there is no DNA. This CDR3 comprises 17 residues.

V usage is TRBV7-9 and J usage is TRBJ2-1; TCRdb's D call, TRBD2, is unchecked because there is no DNA. The CDR3 covers 13 residues. Germline V gene data show CDR1 as SEHNR and CDR2 as FQNEAQ (reference sequence). The CDR3 protein is CARSSDGGNEQFF.

The V call is TRBV29-1, the J call TRBJ2-7. The V gene's germline CDR1 is SQVTM and CDR2 ANQGSEA. The CDR3 contains 11 residues. The CDR3 sequence is CSVPEFLAQYF.

The V gene is TRBV7-3, the J gene TRBJ2-3; the D gene TCRdb calls, TRBD2, cannot be checked with no DNA. The CDR3 extends over 16 amino acids. The germline V gene encodes CDR1 SGHTA and CDR2 FQGTGA. The CDR3 loop reads CASSLSGGRAGGAQYF. Full variable domain (rest looked up from reference TRBV7-3 and TRBJ2-3): GAGVSQTPSNKVTEKGKYVELRCDPISGHTALYWYRQSLGQGPEFLIYFQGTGAADDSGLPNDRFFAVRPEGSVSTLKIQRTERGDSAVYLCASSLSGGRAGGAQYFGPGTRLTVL.

J is TRBJ2-5 and V is TRBV15; TCRdb selects TRBD2, and the lack of DNA leaves this call unchecked. There are 16 residues in the CDR3. The germline V gene encodes CDR1 LNHNV and CDR2 YYDKDF (reference sequence). The CDR3 loop reads CATSRDLGVAGETQYF.

This sequence joins TRBV4-1 and TRBJ2-1. Per the germline V gene, CDR1 is MGHRA and CDR2 is YSYEKL. The CDR3 sequence is 11 residues long. CDR3 sequence: CASSQEIRQFF.

V is TRBV20-1 and J is TRBJ2-2; TCRdb's D call, TRBD1, is unchecked because there is no DNA. The CDR3 totals 16 residues. Looked up from germline, CDR1 is DFQATT and CDR2 is SNEGSKA (reference sequence). CDR3 residues: CSARVGPQARTGELFF.

This chain joins TRBV20-1 and TRBJ1-1; TCRdb calls TRBD1, which cannot be checked without DNA. The CDR3 is 13 residues long. The germline CDR1 and CDR2 sequences are DFQATT and SNEGSKA (reference sequence). This CDR3 is CSAGGQGGTEAFF.

The chain combines TRBV4-1 with TRBJ2-1; TCRdb indicates TRBD1, and absent DNA this call remains unverified. This CDR3 has 14 amino acids. CDR1 is MGHRA and CDR2 is YSYEKL in the germline V gene. CDR3 residues: CASSQGGQYNEQFF.

The chain carries TRBV14 and TRBJ2-1; TCRdb's D call, TRBD2, is unchecked because there is no DNA. Per germline, CDR1 SGHDN and CDR2 FVKESK. The CDR3 is made up of 20 amino acids. CDR3 region: CASSQEGTSGRVLGRNEQFF. The variable domain in full, with the rest retrieved from reference TRBV14 and TRBJ2-1, is EAGVTQFPSHSVIEKGQTVTLRCDPISGHDNLYWYRRVMGKEIKFLLHFVKESKQDESGMPNNRFLAERTGGTYSTLKVQPAELEDSGVYFCASSQEGTSGRVLGRNEQFFGPGTRLTVL.

The chain combines TRBV6-6 with TRBJ2-6; lacking DNA, the TRBD1 call made by TCRdb goes unchecked. CDR1 and CDR2 (germline): MNHNY, SVGAGI (reference sequence). This CDR3 has 17 residues. The CDR3 sequence: CASKNGGIGPGANVLTF.

The chain combines TRBV10-3 with TRBJ1-1; no DNA is available, so the TRBD1 call from TCRdb remains unchecked. Germline loops: CDR1 ENHRY, CDR2 SYGVKD. This CDR3 region has 14 residues. The CDR3 loop reads CASQKQGPNTEAFF.

This chain connects TRBV5-1 to TRBJ2-5; TCRdb returns TRBD2, unconfirmable since there is no DNA. The CDR3 has 16 residues. CDR1 is SGHRS and CDR2 is YFSETQ in the germline V gene. CDR3 sequence: CASSLGPSGSLETQYF.

The chain uses TRBV3-1 and TRBJ1-4. This CDR3 has 18 residues. Germline V lookup: CDR1 LGHDT, CDR2 YNNKEL (reference sequence). The CDR3: CASSQDDFSYATNEKLFF. Combining the CDR3 with reference TRBV3-1 and TRBJ1-4 gives the whole variable domain DTAVSQTPKYLVTQMGNDKSIKCEQNLGHDTMYWYKQDSKKFLKIMFSYNNKELIINETVPNRFSPKSPDKAHLNLHINSLELGDSAVYFCASSQDDFSYATNEKLFFGSGTQLSVL.

The chain has TRBV15 and TRBJ1-1. This CDR3 is 15 amino acids long. Germline V gene lookup returns CDR1 LNHNV and CDR2 YYDKDF (reference sequence). The CDR3 region is CATSRDRAANTEAFF. Supplemented by reference TRBV15 and TRBJ1-1, the full variable domain reads DAMVIQNPRYQVTQFGKPVTLSCSQTLNHNVMYWYQQKSSQAPKLLFHYYDKDFNNEADTPDNFQSRRPNTSFCFLDIRSPGLGDTAMYLCATSRDRAANTEAFFGQGTRLTVV.

This chain uses TRBV18 with TRBJ2-4; TCRdb designates TRBD2, a call that cannot be tested without DNA. The length of the CDR3 is 15 residues. The germline CDR1 and CDR2 sequences are KGHSH and LQKENI. The CDR3 sequence: CASSPKVGTSDIQYF.

The CDR3 is CAAHPIPLTHYGYTF. The chain is built from TRBV10-2 and TRBJ1-2. The CDR3 runs 15 residues. Per the germline V gene, CDR1 is WSHSY and CDR2 is SAAADI.

This chain uses TRBV5-1 with TRBJ2-5. The CDR3 loop spans 13 amino acids. Germline V CDR1 and CDR2: SGHRS, YFSETQ. CDR3: CASALSSQETQYF.

The chain is built from TRBV2 and TRBJ2-5; TCRdb returns TRBD2, unconfirmable since there is no DNA. The CDR3 has 15 amino acids. Looked up from germline, CDR1 is SNHLY and CDR2 is FYNNEI. CDR3 in amino acids: CASSFAAGAGETQYF.

The chain has TRBV20-1 and TRBJ2-4. Germline V CDR1 and CDR2: DFQATT, SNEGSKA (reference sequence). The CDR3 is 12 amino acids. This chain's CDR3 is CSALIAKNIQYF.

The rearrangement uses TRBV12-3 or TRBV12-4 and TRBJ1-5; TCRdb reports TRBD1, a call that lacks DNA to check it against. CDR3 length equals 15 residues. CDR3 region: CASTWTGANNQPQHF.

V gene TRBV20-1 combines with J gene TRBJ2-1. The CDR3 sequence is 15 residues long. Germline V gene sequence: CDR1 DFQATT, CDR2 SNEGSKA (reference sequence). This CDR3 is CSARVSGGSYNEQFF.

The V and J genes are TRBV5-1 and TRBJ2-3; lacking DNA, the TRBD1 call made by TCRdb goes unchecked. The CDR3 extends over 14 amino acids. CDR1 SGHRS and CDR2 YFSETQ come from the germline V gene. The CDR3 is CASSQTRPTDTQYF.

This rearrangement joins TRBV20-1 to TRBJ2-3; TCRdb names TRBD1, which stays unverified in the absence of DNA. The germline V gene has CDR1 DFQATT and CDR2 SNEGSKA (reference sequence). The CDR3 extends over 17 amino acids. This CDR3 is CSARSNQGQLVEDTQYF.

V gene TRBV12-5 combines with J gene TRBJ2-1. This CDR3 is 15 amino acids long. Per the germline V gene, CDR1 is LGHNT and CDR2 is FRNRAP. This CDR3 reads CASGGTGGLLNEQFF.

CDR3 in amino acids: CASSLSTSRGFADDLQETQYF. The chain recombines TRBV5-1 with TRBJ2-5. Germline loops: CDR1 SGHRS, CDR2 YFSETQ. The CDR3 has 21 residues.